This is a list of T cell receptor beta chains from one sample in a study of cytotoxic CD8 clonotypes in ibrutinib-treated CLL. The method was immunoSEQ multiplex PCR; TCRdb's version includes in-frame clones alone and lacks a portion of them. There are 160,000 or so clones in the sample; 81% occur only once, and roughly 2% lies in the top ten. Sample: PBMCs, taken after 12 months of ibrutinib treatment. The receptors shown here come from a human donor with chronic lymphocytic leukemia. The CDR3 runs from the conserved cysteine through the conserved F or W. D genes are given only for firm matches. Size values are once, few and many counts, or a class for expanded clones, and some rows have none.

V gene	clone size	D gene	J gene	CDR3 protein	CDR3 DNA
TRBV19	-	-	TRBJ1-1	CASSISKGFNTEAFF	TGTGCCAGTAGTATCAGTAAGGGATTTAACACTGAAGCTTTCTTT
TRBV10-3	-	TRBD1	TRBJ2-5	CAIRATGGETQYF	TGTGCCATCAGAGCGACAGGGGGAGAGACCCAGTACTTC
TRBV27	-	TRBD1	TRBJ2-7	CASSFLDRGPNEQYF	TGTGCCAGCAGTTTTTTGGACAGGGGGCCTAACGAGCAGTACTTC
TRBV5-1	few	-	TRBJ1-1	CASTADRNTEAFF	TGCGCCAGCACCGCGGACAGGAACACTGAAGCTTTCTTT
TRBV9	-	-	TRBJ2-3	CASSTDGFGTDTQYF	TGTGCCAGCAGCACAGACGGCTTCGGGACAGATACGCAGTATTTT
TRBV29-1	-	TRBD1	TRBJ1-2	CSVDETGSMTF	TGCAGCGTTGACGAGACAGGGTCTATGACCTTC
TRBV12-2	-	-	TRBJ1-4	CASRCLFESRELTNEKLFF	TGTGCAAGTCGCTGCCTGTTCGAGTCACGAGAACTAACTAATGAAAAACTGTTTTTT
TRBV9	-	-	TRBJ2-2	CASSSASGTGELFF	TGTGCCAGCAGCTCCGCATCAGGGACCGGGGAGCTGTTTTTT
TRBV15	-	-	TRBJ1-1	CATSRPSEGAEAFF	TGTGCCACCAGCAGGCCTTCGGAGGGCGCTGAAGCTTTCTTT
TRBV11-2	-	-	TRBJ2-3	CASSLVGRTSTDTQYF	TGTGCCAGCAGCTTAGTCGGCAGGACTAGCACAGATACGCAGTATTTT
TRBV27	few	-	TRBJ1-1	CASKSPLRNTEAFF	TGTGCCAGCAAATCCCCATTGCGGAACACTGAAGCTTTCTTT
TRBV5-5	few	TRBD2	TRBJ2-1	CASSQGLGYNEQFF	TGTGCCAGCAGCCAGGGACTAGGGTACAATGAGCAGTTCTTC
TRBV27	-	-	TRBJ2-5	CASSPWNQETQYF	TGTGCCAGCAGTCCATGGAACCAAGAGACCCAGTACTTC
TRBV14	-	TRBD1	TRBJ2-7	CASGQGAYEQYF	TGTGCCAGTGGACAGGGGGCCTACGAGCAGTACTTC
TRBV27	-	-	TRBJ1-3	CASSSLGTDGNTIYF	TGTGCCAGCAGTTCCCTTGGGACCGACGGAAACACCATATATTTT
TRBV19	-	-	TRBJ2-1	CASGPRASSYNEQFF	TGTGCCAGTGGCCCCCGAGCGAGCTCCTACAATGAGCAGTTCTTC
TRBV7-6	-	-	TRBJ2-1	CASSRTWANEQFF	TGTGCCAGCAGCCGGACTTGGGCCAATGAGCAGTTCTTC
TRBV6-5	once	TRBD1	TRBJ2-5	CASSYSQGEETQYF	TGTGCCAGCAGTTACTCACAGGGGGAAGAGACCCAGTACTTC
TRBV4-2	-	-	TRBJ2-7	CASSRGIGPEAGREQYF	TGTGCCAGCAGCCGGGGGATCGGACCTGAGGCAGGGAGGGAGCAGTACTTC
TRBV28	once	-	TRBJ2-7	CASKTGHRSYEQYF	TGTGCCAGCAAGACGGGACACAGATCCTACGAGCAGTACTTC
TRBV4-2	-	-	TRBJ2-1	CASSLSASLGTSYNEQFF	TGTGCCAGCAGCCTATCAGCCTCGCTCGGGACATCGTACAATGAGCAGTTCTTC
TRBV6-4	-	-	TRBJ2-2	CASSEGGLTGELFF	TGTGCCAGCAGTGAGGGGGGGCTGACCGGGGAGCTGTTTTTT
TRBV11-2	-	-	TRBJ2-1	CASSASEERAEQFF	TGTGCCAGCAGCGCATCAGAGGAGCGCGCTGAGCAGTTCTTC
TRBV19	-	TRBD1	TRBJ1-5	CASSWKRQGNQPQHF	TGTGCCAGTAGTTGGAAACGACAGGGAAATCAGCCCCAGCATTTT
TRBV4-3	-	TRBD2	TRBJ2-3	CASSQDWGGLAGTAPTQYF	TGCGCCAGCAGCCAAGATTGGGGAGGACTAGCGGGGACCGCTCCTACGCAGTATTTT
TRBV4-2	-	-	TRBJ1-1	CASSPAQAVNTEAFF	TGTGCCAGCAGCCCCGCCCAAGCAGTGAACACTGAAGCTTTCTTT
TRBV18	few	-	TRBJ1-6	CASSPDSSYNSPLHF	TGTGCCAGCTCACCAGACAGCTCCTATAATTCACCCCTCCACTTT
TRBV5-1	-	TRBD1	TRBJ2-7	CASSESDRGAYEQYF	TGCGCCAGCAGCGAGTCGGACAGGGGAGCCTACGAGCAGTACTTC
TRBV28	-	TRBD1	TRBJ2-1	CASSRTGGRNEQFF	TGTGCCAGCAGTAGGACAGGGGGAAGGAATGAGCAGTTCTTC
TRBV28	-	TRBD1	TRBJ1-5	CASRGGQEPQHF	TGTGCCAGCAGGGGTGGACAGGAGCCCCAGCATTTT
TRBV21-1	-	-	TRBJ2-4	CASSKGAGFGNIQYF	TGTGCCAGCAGCAAAGGAGCTGGGTTTGGAAACATTCAGTACTTC
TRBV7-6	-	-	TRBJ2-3	CASSPSARASTDTQYF	TGTGCCAGCAGCCCCTCAGCGCGAGCTAGCACAGATACGCAGTATTTT
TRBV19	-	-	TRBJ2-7	CASSIPGAYEQYF	TGTGCCAGTAGTATTCCGGGGGCCTACGAGCAGTACTTC
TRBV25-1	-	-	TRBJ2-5	CASSDSPQETQYF	TGTGCCAGCAGTGACTCCCCTCAAGAGACCCAGTACTTC
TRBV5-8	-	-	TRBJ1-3	CASSLGSRSGNTIYF	TGTGCCAGCAGCTTGGGGTCCCGTTCTGGAAACACCATATATTTT
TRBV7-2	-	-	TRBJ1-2	CASSLLVSYTF	TGTGCCAGCAGCTTATTAGTAAGCTACACCTTC
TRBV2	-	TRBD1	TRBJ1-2	CASSEGDRGMGGYTF	TGTGCCAGCAGTGAAGGGGACAGGGGAATGGGTGGCTACACCTTC
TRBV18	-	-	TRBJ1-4	CASKEGSKEKLFF	TGTGCCAGCAAAGAGGGTTCAAAAGAAAAACTGTTTTTT
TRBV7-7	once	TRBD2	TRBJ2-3	CASSPGLAGKDTQYF	TGTGCCAGCAGCCCCGGGCTAGCGGGGAAAGATACGCAGTATTTT
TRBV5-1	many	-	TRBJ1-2	CASSLEGFYGYTF	TGCGCCAGCAGCTTGGAGGGGTTCTATGGCTACACCTTC
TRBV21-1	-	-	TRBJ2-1	CASNQDNTRSYNEQFF	TGTGCCAGCAACCAGGATAACACACGCTCCTACAATGAGCAGTTCTTC
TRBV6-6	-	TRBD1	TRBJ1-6	CASSPGTGGRNSPLHF	TGTGCCAGCAGTCCCGGGACAGGGGGCCGAAATTCACCCCTCCACTTT
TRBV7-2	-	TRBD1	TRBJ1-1	CASSQVPGQVEAFF	TGTGCCAGCAGCCAAGTCCCGGGACAGGTTGAAGCTTTCTTT
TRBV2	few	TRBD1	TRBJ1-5	CASSLTGTGNNQPQHF	TGTGCCAGCAGCCTAACCGGGACAGGGAACAATCAGCCCCAGCATTTT
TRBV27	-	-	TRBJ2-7	CASSPRGTFYEQYF	TGTGCCAGCAGCCCTAGGGGGACTTTCTACGAGCAGTACTTC
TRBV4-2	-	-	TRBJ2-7	CASSHRQGPATSSYEQYF	TGTGCCAGCAGCCACCGGCAGGGACCCGCTACTAGCTCCTACGAGCAGTACTTC
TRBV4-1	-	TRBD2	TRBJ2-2	CASSQRSGGLAGELFF	TGCGCCAGCAGCCAGAGGAGCGGGGGGTTGGCCGGGGAGCTGTTTTTT
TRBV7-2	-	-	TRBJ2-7	CASSHRSLYYEQYF	TGTGCCAGCAGCCACCGTTCCCTTTACTACGAGCAGTACTTC
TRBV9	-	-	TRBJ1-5	CASSVGRSNQPQHF	TGTGCCAGCAGCGTAGGGCGTAGCAATCAGCCCCAGCATTTT